Each of the 11 T cell receptor beta chains below was sequenced from the same sample in a study of T cells in Graves' hyperthyroidism and ophthalmopathy (dated by TCRdb to between 2019 and 2020). Library prep was done by multiplex PCR. Instrument used: Illumina HiSeq 2000. The TCR beta CDR3 regions were amplified from the RNA transcripts. For the first round of RT-PCR on the TCR CDR3, the HTBI primer set was used together with the Qiagen OneStep RT-PCR kit. TCRdb's own reprocessing of the public reads used fastp at Q25 and MiXCR and kept productive beta chains. Entries that share a CDR3 protein sequence are merged under the most common genes and DNA. This sample gives 300,000 to 500,000 distinct CDR3 sequences in total; over 12% of them show up just once. The ten largest clones capture under 30% of the sample. The specimen was blood. These TCRs come from a man in his fifties with Graves' ophthalmopathy.

The table lists this clonotype with many counts. The chain links TRBV18 to TRBJ2-3; D call uncertain. Per the germline V gene, CDR1 is KGHSH and CDR2 is LQKENI. Deletions cut 2 bases from V and 6 bases from J, with 6 bases between. The CDR3 has 12 residues. As DNA, the CDR3 is TGTGCCAGCTCACCATCCCCTGATACGCAGTATTTT. Amino acid sequence: CASSPSPDTQYF.

This clonotype was seen many times. The chain has TRBV28 and TRBJ2-7; TRBD2 aligns across 9 bases. V shed 5 bases, J shed 2 bases, and the junction held 10 bases outside the gene matches. Germline CDR1 MDHEN, CDR2 SYDVKM. This CDR3 has 16 residues. CDR3 in DNA: TGTGCCAGCAGTAATCCCTGGGCGGGAGGGCCCTACGAGCAGTACTTC. This encodes CASSNPWAGGPYEQYF.

This clonotype appeared many times. The CDR3: CATSDDLLLYGYTF. The DNA of the CDR3 is TGTGCCACCAGTGATGACCTCCTACTCTATGGCTACACCTTC. V is TRBV24-1 and J is TRBJ1-2; D gene ambiguous. Per the germline V gene, CDR1 is KGHDR and CDR2 is SFDVKD. This CDR3 spans 14 amino acids. V lost 3 bases and J lost 4, with 11 bases in between.

The table lists this clonotype with a few counts. The rearrangement links TRBV28 to TRBJ1-1, with a weak D call TRBD1 (5 bases). This CDR3 comprises 14 residues. V dropped 5 bases and J dropped 3 bases, with 13 bases sitting between them. The V gene's germline CDR1 is MDHEN and CDR2 SYDVKM. CDR3 residues: CASSTGGWDTEAFF. The CDR3 nucleotides read TGTGCCAGCAGTACGGGGGGGTGGGACACTGAAGCTTTCTTT.

V and J are TRBV30 and TRBJ2-7, with TRBD2 identical over 10 bases. Trimming cost V 0 bases and J 7 bases; bases outside gene matches: 3. The germline V gene has CDR1 GTSNPN and CDR2 SVGIG (reference sequence). The CDR3 runs 13 residues. The CDR3 sequence: CAWSVQREGEQYF. DNA for the CDR3: TGTGCCTGGAGTGTGCAGCGGGAGGGTGAGCAGTACTTC. Full variable domain (rest looked up from reference TRBV30 and TRBJ2-7): SQTIHQWPATLVQPVGSPLSLECTVEGTSNPNLYWYRQAAGRGLQLLFYSVGIGQISSEVPQNLSASRPQDRQFILSSKKLLLSDSGFYLCAWSVQREGEQYFGPGTRLTVT.

The CDR3 reads CATTPGVIQTSGNTYEQYF. The CDR3 DNA reads as TGTGCCACGACCCCGGGGGTGATACAGACTAGCGGGAATACCTACGAGCAGTACTTC. The rearrangement joins TRBV2 to TRBJ2-7; 11 positions match TRBD2. V lost 10 bases to trimming and J lost 2 bases; unmatched junction nucleotides: 22. There are 19 residues in the CDR3. Germline V gives CDR1 SNHLY, CDR2 FYNNEI.

The genes are TRBV24-1 and TRBJ2-1, with 11 bases lining up with TRBD2. The CDR3 sequence is 13 residues long. Unmatched junction bases numbered 5, after V lost 12 bases and J lost 5 bases. Germline CDR1 and CDR2: KGHDR and SFDVKD. In DNA, the CDR3 is TGTGCCGGATCGGGACTAGCGGACAATGAGCAGTTCTTC. It yields the protein CAGSGLADNEQFF.

This clonotype was seen more than once but under ten times. CDR3 region: CSAPWDFHNEQFF. CDR3 nucleotide sequence: TGCAGTGCTCCCTGGGACTTTCACAATGAGCAGTTCTTC. The V gene is TRBV20-1, the J gene TRBJ2-1, with D possibly being TRBD2 (6 bases). Looked up from germline, CDR1 is DFQATT and CDR2 is SNEGSKA (reference sequence). The CDR3 is 13 amino acids. The ends were cut back, 5 bases at V and 5 bases at J, with 13 bases in the middle.

J is TRBJ2-2 and V is TRBV24-1; D is undetermined. The ends were cut back, 10 bases at V and 6 bases at J, with 8 bases in the middle. Looked up from germline, CDR1 is KGHDR and CDR2 is SFDVKD. The length of the CDR3 is 11 residues. In DNA, the CDR3 is TGTGCCACTGCGTACTCCGGGGAGCTGTTTTTT. This encodes CATAYSGELFF.

This clonotype was picked up many times. This chain connects TRBV20-1 to TRBJ2-3; the D gene is possibly TRBD2 (7 bases). V lost 6 bases to trimming and J lost 8 bases, with 18 bases between them. The germline V gene has CDR1 DFQATT and CDR2 SNEGSKA (reference sequence). There are 13 residues in the CDR3. The CDR3 region has the DNA TGCAGTGCCTGGGACTACCGGGGGGCTACGCAGTATTTT. Residues: CSAWDYRGATQYF.

This clonotype has ten or more counts. J is TRBJ2-7 and V is TRBV12-3 or TRBV12-4, with a tentative D call TRBD2 (6 bases). Trimming stripped 3 bases from V and 1 base from J, with 10 bases between. This CDR3 is 14 amino acids long. The CDR3 sequence: CASSFTRGSYEQYF. The CDR3 region has the DNA TGTGCCAGCAGTTTTACGCGGGGTTCCTACGAGCAGTACTTC.